This T cell receptor (beta chain) was retrieved from a study of blood T cell repertoires in COVID-19. In the original analysis: Amplifying reference gene primers gave estimates of nucleated cell counts. The repertoire was sequenced with immunoSEQ multiplex PCR; TCRdb's copy has only in-frame clones and lacks some. V, J and clone size derive from that table, while D and trimming were established from the DNA sequence. The sample includes some 300,000 clones, less than 90% of them seen just once. Sample: peripheral blood. This TCR was sampled from a woman between 65 and 79 years old with COVID-19, enrolled during active disease.

Here the CDR3 reads CASSYSGTGGDQPQHF. DNA for the CDR3: TGTGCCAGCAGTTACTCAGGGACAGGGGGGGATCAGCCCCAGCATTTT. J is TRBJ1-5 and V is TRBV6-6; TRBD1 matches at 11 bases. Germline CDR1 is MNHNY and CDR2 is SVGAGI (reference sequence). V gave up 0 bases and J gave up 5 bases; unmatched junction bases: 3. The CDR3 sequence is 16 residues long.